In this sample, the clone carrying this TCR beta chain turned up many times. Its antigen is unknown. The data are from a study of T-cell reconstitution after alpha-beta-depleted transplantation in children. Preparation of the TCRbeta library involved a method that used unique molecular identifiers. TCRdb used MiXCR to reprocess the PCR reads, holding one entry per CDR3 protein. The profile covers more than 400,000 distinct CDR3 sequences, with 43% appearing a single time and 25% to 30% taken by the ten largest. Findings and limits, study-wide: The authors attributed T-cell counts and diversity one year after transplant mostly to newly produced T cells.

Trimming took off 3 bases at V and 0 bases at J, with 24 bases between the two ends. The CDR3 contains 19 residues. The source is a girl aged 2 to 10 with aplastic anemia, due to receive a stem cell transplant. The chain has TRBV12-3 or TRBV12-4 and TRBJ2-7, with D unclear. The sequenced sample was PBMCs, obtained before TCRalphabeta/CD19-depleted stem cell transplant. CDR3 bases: TGTGCCAGCAGTTTTAAGGGTATTCCGATAACCACAGCCTCCTACGAGCAGTACTTC. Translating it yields CASSFKGIPITTASYEQYF.